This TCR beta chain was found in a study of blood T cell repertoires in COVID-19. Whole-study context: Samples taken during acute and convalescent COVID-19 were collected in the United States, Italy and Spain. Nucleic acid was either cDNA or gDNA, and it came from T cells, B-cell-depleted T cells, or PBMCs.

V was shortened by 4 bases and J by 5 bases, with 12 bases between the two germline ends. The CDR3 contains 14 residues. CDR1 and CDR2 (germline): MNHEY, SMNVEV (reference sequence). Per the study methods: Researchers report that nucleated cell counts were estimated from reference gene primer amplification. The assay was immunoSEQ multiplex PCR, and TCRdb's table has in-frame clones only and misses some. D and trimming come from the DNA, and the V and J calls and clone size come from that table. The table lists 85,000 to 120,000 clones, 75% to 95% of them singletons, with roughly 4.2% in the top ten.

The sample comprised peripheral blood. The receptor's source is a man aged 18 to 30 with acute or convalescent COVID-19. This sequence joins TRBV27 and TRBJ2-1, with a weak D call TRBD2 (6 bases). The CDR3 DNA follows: TGTGCCAGCAGTTGGGACGGGAGTAACAATGAGCAGTTCTTC. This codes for CASSWDGSNNEQFF.